This T cell receptor beta chain was recorded in a study of sequential checkpoint blockade in melanoma. Study-level background: Both treatment sequences were followed by maintenance nivolumab.

The V end lost 0 bases, the J end lost 4 bases, and 9 bases lay between the germline ends. The CDR3 is 14 residues long. Germline CDR1 ENHRY, CDR2 SYGVKD. The treatment here: randomized to nivolumab then ipilimumab (arm A) or the reverse (arm B). PBMC sorting kept live CD3+CD8+ cells without CD19 or CD56. The assay was immunoSEQ multiplex PCR, and TCRdb's table has in-frame clones only and misses some. The sample consists of about 6,900 clones, around 78% of them appearing once. The sample was CD8+ T cells sorted from blood (inferred from file names), taken from a patient given nivolumab and ipilimumab in sequence. The receptor's source is a human donor with melanoma. The chain joins TRBV10-3 to TRBJ1-1; D is perhaps TRBD1 (6 bases). The CDR3 DNA is TGTGCCATCAGTGAGTCGCAGGGGAGCACTGAAGCTTTCTTT. It is translated as CAISESQGSTEAFF.